This entry is about one T cell receptor (beta chain). Germline CDR1 reads SGHRS; CDR2 reads YFSETQ. CDR3 length: 16 residues. The germline V and J ends were trimmed by 4 bases and 0 bases, with 14 bases remaining between them. The data originate from a study of OX40 agonist ivuxolimab in advanced cancers. Study at large: About 42% of patients had received prior checkpoint inhibitor therapy.

Clones were sequenced by immunoSEQ multiplex PCR, and TCRdb holds only the in-frame ones, with some missing. This sample yields around 150,000 clones, of which 90% are seen a single time; approximately 1% belongs to the top ten. This clonotype was sampled from an adult with an advanced solid tumor such as melanoma, head and neck, liver or kidney cancer. The chain is built from TRBV5-1 and TRBJ2-1; no firm D call. Source: CD4+ or CD8+ T cells sorted from blood, taken in a trial of the OX40 agonist ivuxolimab. CDR3 DNA: TGCGCCAGCAGCCCTTGGGTACGGAGCTCCTACAATGAGCAGTTCTTC. Translating it yields CASSPWVRSSYNEQFF. The full variable domain, with the rest looked up from reference TRBV5-1 and TRBJ2-1, is KAGVTQTPRYLIKTRGQQVTLSCSPISGHRSVSWYQQTPGQGLQFLFEYFSETQRNKGNFPGRFSGRQFSNSRSEMNVSTLELGDSALYLCASSPWVRSSYNEQFFGPGTRLTVL.